These T cell receptor beta chains were read from a single sample in a study of shared clonotypes between healthy human individuals. Libraries were prepared by immunoSEQ multiplex PCR; TCRdb keeps only in-frame clonotypes and omits some of them. The table includes around 340,000 clones, 73% detected once. The sequenced material came from memory CD4+ T cells sorted from blood. Receptors were obtained from a man between 25 and 39 years old in good health. CDR3s include the opening cysteine and the closing phenylalanine or tryptophan. D genes are given only for firm matches. A clone size is listed for some rows: how often the clone was seen (once, few, many), or a class if it is expanded.

V	D	size	J	DNA	CDR3
TRBV28	NA	NA	TRBJ1-5	TGTGCCAGCAGGACCGGGGATCAGCCCCAGCATTTT	CASRTGDQPQHF
TRBV11-2	NA	NA	TRBJ2-1	TGTGCCAGCAGCCCCCACCGGCTAGCGAGTAACAATGAGCAGTTCTTC	CASSPHRLASNNEQFF
TRBV2	TRBD2	few	TRBJ2-1	TGTGCCAGCACTCGAGCGGGAGTAGGTAATGAGCAGTTCTTC	CASTRAGVGNEQFF
TRBV30	TRBD1	NA	TRBJ2-1	TGTGCCTGGATTAGGGACAGCTCCTACAATGAGCAGTTCTTC	CAWIRDSSYNEQFF
TRBV5-5	NA	NA	TRBJ2-3	TGTGCCAGCAGCTTGTTGGGAGCCACAGATACGCAGTATTTT	CASSLLGATDTQYF
TRBV28	NA	NA	TRBJ1-5	TGTGCCAGCCTCCCCTTGGGGTCCTGGCGGGAAGGTCAGCCCCAGCATTTT	CASLPLGSWREGQPQHF
TRBV5-1	NA	NA	TRBJ2-1	TGCGCCAGCACCCGTTTTCCAGCAGACAATGAGCAGTTCTTC	CASTRFPADNEQFF
TRBV6-6	NA	once	TRBJ2-3	TGTGCCAGCAGTTACGCTAGCGTGACAGATACGCAGTATTTT	CASSYASVTDTQYF
TRBV11-2	TRBD2	NA	TRBJ2-1	TGTGCCAGCAGCAGAGGGACTAGCGGGAGGGCCTGGGACAATGAGCAGTTCTTC	CASSRGTSGRAWDNEQFF
TRBV29-1	TRBD2	NA	TRBJ2-1	TGCAGCGTTGTGGGCGGGAGGGGTAACAATGAGCAGTTCTTC	CSVVGGRGNNEQFF
TRBV2	NA	few	TRBJ1-5	TGTGCCAGCAGTGGGGAGAAGGGTCAGCCCCAGCATTTT	CASSGEKGQPQHF
TRBV15	NA	NA	TRBJ1-1	TGTGCCACCAGCAGGGATAACACTGAAGCTTTCTTT	CATSRDNTEAFF
TRBV2	TRBD2	NA	TRBJ2-3	TGTGCCAGCAGTTTCGATGGCGGGAGCCCTGGGGATACGCAGTATTTT	CASSFDGGSPGDTQYF
TRBV10-2	NA	NA	TRBJ2-2	TGCGCCAGCGGGGGTGTCGCGAACACCGGGGAGCTGTTTTTT	CASGGVANTGELFF
TRBV29-1	NA	NA	TRBJ2-7	TGCAGCGTTGCATTCGGGACATTGAACGAGCAGTACTTC	CSVAFGTLNEQYF